The next 30 T cell receptor beta chains were all read from a single sample in a study of T cell responses to AZD1222 COVID-19 vaccine. TCRdb's copy holds only in-frame clones and misses some; the assay was immunoSEQ multiplex PCR. The profile covers 120,000 or so clones, with around 89% appearing a single time and around 10% taken by the ten largest. Sequences were derived from peripheral blood, sampled on day 0 of MenACWY control vaccination. These receptors all come from an adult in good health.

The chain joins TRBV6-4 to TRBJ1-2; no firm D call. Germline V CDR1 and CDR2: MRHNA, SNTAGT. CDR3 length equals 11 residues. Deletions cut 2 bases from V and 5 bases from J, with 3 bases between. Written as DNA, the CDR3 is TGTGCCAGCAGTGACACTTATGGCTACACCTTC. This encodes CASSDTYGYTF.

This chain links TRBV18 with TRBJ2-1, with D possibly being TRBD2 (6 bases). CDR3 length equals 12 residues. V was clipped by 5 bases and J by 8 bases, with 10 bases between them. Germline V gene lookup returns CDR1 KGHSH and CDR2 LQKENI. The CDR3, as DNA: TGTGCCAGCTCAACAACTAGCCATGAGCAGTTCTTC. It specifies CASSTTSHEQFF.

The chain uses TRBV7-8 and TRBJ2-7; D not certain. The CDR3 totals 15 residues. CDR1 and CDR2 (germline): SGHVS, FQNEAQ. V was pared by 3 bases and J by 0 bases, with 12 bases between. CDR3 nucleotides: TGTGCCAGCAGCTTCCCCGCGGCGGTCTCCTACGAGCAGTACTTC. Encoded protein: CASSFPAAVSYEQYF.

The chain carries TRBV10-3 and TRBJ1-3; 8 bases align to TRBD1. The V segment lost 6 bases and the J segment 4 bases; nucleotides outside the gene matches: 8. Germline V gives CDR1 ENHRY, CDR2 SYGVKD. This CDR3 is 15 amino acids long. The CDR3: CAIRAQGAPGNTIYF. The CDR3 DNA reads TGTGCCATCAGGGCGCAGGGGGCGCCCGGAAACACCATATATTTT.

This chain links TRBV5-1 with TRBJ1-3, with unresolved D. The CDR3 spans 13 residues. V was clipped by 3 bases and J by 5 bases, with 9 bases between them. CDR1 is SGHRS and CDR2 is YFSETQ in the germline V gene. CDR3 in amino acids: CASSSENRNTIYF. CDR3 sequence (DNA): TGCGCCAGCAGCTCCGAGAACCGAAACACCATATATTTT.

The chain uses TRBV28 and TRBJ2-3; TRBD2 might be the D (5 bases). This CDR3 comprises 14 residues. V was trimmed by 0 bases and J by 3 bases, leaving 7 bases between them. Germline V CDR1 and CDR2: MDHEN, SYDVKM. As DNA, the CDR3 is TGTGCCAGCAGTTTATGGACTAATACAGATACGCAGTATTTT. It yields the protein CASSLWTNTDTQYF.

This chain uses TRBV23-1 with TRBJ1-1; D gene ambiguous. TRBV23-1 carries the ORF label, with uncertain function. The V and J ends lost 7 bases and 4 bases respectively, with 10 bases between them. The CDR3 runs to 12 residues. The CDR3 protein is CASIQSGTEAFF. CDR3 nucleotide sequence: TGCGCCAGCATTCAGTCGGGCACTGAAGCTTTCTTT.

The CDR3 nucleotides read TGTGCCAGCTACCGTGGGGATTTACTGGAACAGGCTCCTCGGTTCTTT. This encodes CASYRGDLLEQAPRFF. The V call is TRBV28, the J call TRBJ1-1; tentatively, D is TRBD1 (5 bases). Germline V CDR1 and CDR2: MDHEN, SYDVKM. V lost 8 bases and J lost 14, with 33 bases in between. The CDR3 runs to 16 residues.

The rearrangement links TRBV5-1 to TRBJ2-3, with D unresolved. Germline V lookup: CDR1 SGHRS, CDR2 YFSETQ. The CDR3 is 14 residues long. With 0 bases removed from V and 1 base from J, the gap between germline ends came to 6 bases. CDR3: CASSLGPGTDTQYF. CDR3 nucleotide sequence: TGCGCCAGCAGCTTGGGACCCGGCACAGATACGCAGTATTTT.

The rearrangement joins TRBV12-5 to TRBJ2-2; D may be TRBD2 (5 bases). Germline loops: CDR1 LGHNT, CDR2 FRNRAP. CDR3 length equals 16 residues. V gave up 1 base and J gave up 6 bases, with 15 bases separating them. The CDR3 here is CASGLGGRDTAGELFF. The CDR3 DNA is TGTGCTAGTGGTTTGGGAGGGAGAGATACTGCCGGGGAGCTGTTTTTT.

This clone appeared a single time. V and J are TRBV6-2 or TRBV6-3 and TRBJ2-5; 7 bases map to TRBD1. V was clipped by 1 base and J by 5 bases; unmatched bases: 7. The germline V gene has CDR1 MNHEY and CDR2 SVGEGT. This CDR3 is 15 amino acids long. Here the CDR3 reads CASSYYRGGLETQYF. The CDR3 bases are TGTGCCAGCAGTTACTACAGGGGTGGTTTGGAGACCCAGTACTTC.

This sequence joins TRBV24-1 and TRBJ1-2; 7 positions match TRBD1. Germline V gives CDR1 KGHDR, CDR2 SFDVKD. Germline trimming cut 3 bases from V and 3 bases from J; bases unmatched to any gene: 3. The CDR3 sequence is 14 residues long. The CDR3 bases are TGTGCCACCAGTGATGCCGGGACAGACTATGGCTACACCTTC. Translation gives CATSDAGTDYGYTF.

The gene calls are TRBV4-1 and TRBJ2-5, with TRBD1 as a possible D gene (6 bases). Germline values: CDR1 MGHRA, CDR2 YSYEKL. The ends were cut back, 2 bases at V and 5 bases at J, with 21 bases in the middle. The CDR3 extends over 17 amino acids. The CDR3, as DNA: TGCGCCAGCAGCCAAACAACCACAACCCAGGGGTTCGAGACCCAGTACTTC. Protein product: CASSQTTTTQGFETQYF.

This chain joins TRBV15 and TRBJ2-5, with D possibly TRBD2 on 7 matching bases. Looked up from germline, CDR1 is LNHNV and CDR2 is YYDKDF (reference sequence). The CDR3 totals 14 residues. V dropped 4 bases and J dropped 7 bases, with 16 bases sitting between them. The CDR3 DNA is TGTGCCACCAGCAAGGGGGAGGGGTTCGCGACCCAGTACTTC. Amino acids: CATSKGEGFATQYF.

V and J are TRBV4-1 and TRBJ2-1; 11 positions match TRBD2. The V segment lost 4 bases and the J segment 0 bases; nucleotides outside the gene matches: 5. This CDR3 has 17 residues. CDR1 is MGHRA and CDR2 is YSYEKL in the germline V gene. The CDR3 region is CASSPRLAGSSYNEQFF. The CDR3 nucleotides read TGCGCCAGCAGCCCCCGACTAGCGGGAAGCTCCTACAATGAGCAGTTCTTC.

This clone turned up a few times. This chain connects TRBV5-1 to TRBJ2-7; perhaps TRBD2 as D (6 bases). Germline V gene sequence: CDR1 SGHRS, CDR2 YFSETQ. V lost 0 bases and J lost 3, with 10 bases in between. The CDR3 sequence is 14 residues long. This CDR3 is CASSLGEDLYEQYF. As DNA, the CDR3 is TGCGCCAGCAGCTTGGGGGAGGACCTCTACGAGCAGTACTTC.

The rearrangement joins TRBV12-3 or TRBV12-4 to TRBJ1-2; 8 nucleotides agree with TRBD1. The CDR3 is made up of 13 amino acids. V was pared by 9 bases and J by 2 bases, with 5 bases of the junction left unmatched. The CDR3 sequence: CASSRGPNYGYTF. CDR3 DNA sequence: TGTGCCAGTTCCAGGGGGCCGAACTATGGCTACACCTTC.

This chain connects TRBV12-3 or TRBV12-4 to TRBJ2-1; D remains ambiguous. The V end lost 4 bases, the J end lost 7 bases, and 8 bases lay between the germline ends. The CDR3 runs 12 residues. As DNA, the CDR3 is TGTGCCAGCAGTTCCTACCTGAATGAGCAGTTCTTC. Its translation is CASSSYLNEQFF.

The rearrangement uses TRBV7-9 and TRBJ2-3; TRBD2 matches at 9 bases. Germline CDR1 SEHNR, CDR2 FQNEAQ (reference sequence). This CDR3 comprises 15 residues. V lost 5 bases to trimming and J lost 6 bases; unmatched junction nucleotides: 9. CDR3: CASSPLTSGGDTQYF. The CDR3 DNA is TGTGCCAGCAGCCCCCTGACCAGCGGGGGGGATACGCAGTATTTT.

This chain uses TRBV4-2 with TRBJ1-3, with TRBD1 matching 7 bases. The ends lost 0 bases at V and 0 bases at J; junction bases unmatched: 5. CDR3 size: 17 residues. Germline lookup yields CDR1 LGHNA and CDR2 YNFKEQ. DNA of the CDR3: TGTGCCAGCAGCCAAGACCCAGGGGGGAACTCTGGAAACACCATATATTTT. This translates into CASSQDPGGNSGNTIYF.

J is TRBJ2-7 and V is TRBV6-2 or TRBV6-3, with D possibly matching TRBD2 (5 bases). Germline V gene sequence: CDR1 MNHEY, CDR2 SVGEGT. Trimming removed 2 bases at V and 5 bases at J, with 10 bases between. CDR3 length: 13 residues. The CDR3: CASSYRASNEQYF. CDR3 nucleotide sequence: TGTGCCAGCAGTTACAGGGCTAGCAACGAGCAGTACTTC.

The chain carries TRBV19 and TRBJ1-5; D is unclear. The CDR3 totals 14 residues. Germline assignment: CDR1 LNHDA and CDR2 SQIVND (reference sequence). V lost 3 bases and J lost 3, with 9 bases in between. CDR3 residues: CASSISELNQPQHF. As DNA, the CDR3 is TGTGCCAGTAGTATTTCAGAACTCAATCAGCCCCAGCATTTT.

The sample holds one count of this clone. This chain links TRBV7-2 with TRBJ1-1; D not certain. Germline values: CDR1 SGHTA, CDR2 FQGNSA. The CDR3 is made up of 15 amino acids. Deletions cut 3 bases from V and 0 bases from J, with 11 bases between. For the CDR3, the DNA is TGTGCCAGCAGCTTCTACCCAACAGTGAACACTGAAGCTTTCTTT. Translating gives CASSFYPTVNTEAFF.

The CDR3 bases are TGTGCCAGCAGCATCACAACTAACTATGGCTACACCTTC. Its protein product is CASSITTNYGYTF. The chain uses TRBV7-2 and TRBJ1-2; D gene ambiguous. With 5 bases removed from V and 0 bases from J, the gap between germline ends came to 7 bases. The CDR3 totals 13 residues. Looked up from germline, CDR1 is SGHTA and CDR2 is FQGNSA.

This clone has a handful of counts. V and J are TRBV4-2 and TRBJ2-3; 8 bases agree with TRBD1. Germline lookup yields CDR1 LGHNA and CDR2 YNFKEQ. Germline trimming cut 1 base from V and 4 bases from J; bases unmatched to any gene: 7. This CDR3 region has 16 residues. The CDR3 loop is CASSQVKQGASDTQYF. For the CDR3, the DNA is TGTGCCAGCAGCCAAGTTAAGCAGGGGGCATCAGATACGCAGTATTTT.

In this sample, this clone turned up a few times. This sequence joins TRBV6-1 and TRBJ2-7; 11 bases map to TRBD1. The V and J ends lost 5 bases and 5 bases, in that order; junction bases with no gene match: 8. The CDR3 is 15 amino acids. The germline V gene has CDR1 MNHNS and CDR2 SASEGT. This CDR3 reads CASSWWGQGDDEQYF. The CDR3 region has the DNA TGTGCCAGCAGTTGGTGGGGACAGGGGGACGACGAGCAGTACTTC.

V usage is TRBV4-1 and J usage is TRBJ2-1; TRBD2 aligns across 14 bases. J was trimmed by 9 bases and V by 0 bases; bases with no gene match: 7. CDR1 is MGHRA, CDR2 YSYEKL, per germline. The CDR3 covers 17 residues. CDR3 sequence: CASSQDPGTSGRTEQFF. The CDR3 DNA reads as TGCGCCAGCAGCCAAGATCCTGGGACTAGCGGGAGAACTGAGCAGTTCTTC.

The chain has TRBV6-5 and TRBJ2-7; TRBD1 matches 9 bases. V lost 6 bases and J lost 3; bases outside the gene matches: 9. The CDR3 runs 15 residues. From germline, CDR1 is MNHEY and CDR2 SVGAGI. CDR3 loop: CASRRAGQGSYEQYF. The CDR3 bases are TGTGCCAGCAGACGAGCAGGACAGGGGAGCTACGAGCAGTACTTC.

This clone has just one count. The chain uses TRBV27 and TRBJ1-1; TRBD1 is a possible D gene (5 bases). Per the germline V gene, CDR1 is MNHEY and CDR2 is SMNVEV (reference sequence). The CDR3 is made up of 13 amino acids. Trimming removed 6 bases at V and 3 bases at J, with 11 bases between. CDR3 sequence reads: CASSKQEHTEAFF. As DNA, the CDR3 is TGTGCCAGCAGCAAACAGGAGCACACTGAAGCTTTCTTT.

This chain connects TRBV9 to TRBJ2-3, with 14 positions matching TRBD2. The CDR3 is 17 amino acids. Trimming at V came to 5 bases and at J to 3 bases, leaving 8 bases not matched to a gene. CDR1 SGDLS and CDR2 YYNGEE come from the germline V gene. The CDR3 reads CASSPGLAGVRTDTQYF. CDR3 sequence (DNA): TGTGCCAGCAGTCCGGGACTAGCGGGAGTGAGAACAGATACGCAGTATTTT. The whole variable domain, remainder taken from reference TRBV9 and TRBJ2-3, is DSGVTQTPKHLITATGQRVTLRCSPRSGDLSVYWYQQSLDQGLQFLIQYYNGEERAKGNILERFSAQQFPDLHSELNLSSLELGDSALYFCASSPGLAGVRTDTQYFGPGTRLTVL.